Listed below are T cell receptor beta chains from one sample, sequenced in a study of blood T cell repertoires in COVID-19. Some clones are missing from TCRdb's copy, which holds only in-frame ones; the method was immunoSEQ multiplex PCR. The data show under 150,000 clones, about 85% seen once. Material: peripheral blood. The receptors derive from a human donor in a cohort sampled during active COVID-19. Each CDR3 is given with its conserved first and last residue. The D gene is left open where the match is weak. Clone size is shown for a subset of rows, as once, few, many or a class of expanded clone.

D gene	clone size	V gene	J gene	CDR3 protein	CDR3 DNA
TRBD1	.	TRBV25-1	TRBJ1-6	CASRPRDSKNSPLHF	TGTGCCAGCAGACCGCGGGACAGTAAAAATTCACCCCTCCACTTT
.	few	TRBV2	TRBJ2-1	CASTVNNEQFF	TGTGCCAGCACAGTTAACAATGAGCAGTTCTTC
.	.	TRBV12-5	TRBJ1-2	CASAAGSYGYTF	TGTGCTAGTGCCGCAGGGTCCTATGGCTACACCTTC
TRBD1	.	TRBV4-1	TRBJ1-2	CASSQPGQHYGYTF	TGCGCCAGCAGCCAACCGGGACAGCACTATGGCTACACCTTC
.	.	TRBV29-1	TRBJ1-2	CSALGVSAAGYTF	TGCAGCGCCCTGGGAGTCAGTGCGGCGGGCTACACCTTC
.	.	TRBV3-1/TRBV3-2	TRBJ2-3	CASSQDAEGGDTQYF	TGTGCCAGCAGCCAAGATGCTGAGGGAGGAGATACGCAGTATTTT
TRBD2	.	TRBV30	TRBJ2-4	CAWRQTSGGKIQYF	TGTGCCTGGAGACAGACTAGCGGGGGCAAGATTCAGTACTTC
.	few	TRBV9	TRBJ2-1	CASSVGTRNEQFF	TGTGCCAGCAGCGTAGGAACTAGGAATGAGCAGTTCTTC
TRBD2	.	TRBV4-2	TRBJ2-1	CASSQLGGDYNEQFF	TGTGCCAGCAGCCAACTCGGGGGGGACTACAATGAGCAGTTCTTC
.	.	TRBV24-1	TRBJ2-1	CATSDLQGSYNEQFF	TGTGCCACCAGTGATTTACAGGGCTCCTACAATGAGCAGTTCTTC
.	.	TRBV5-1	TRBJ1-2	CASRPDSNYGYTF	TGCGCCAGCAGGCCAGACTCTAACTATGGCTACACCTTC
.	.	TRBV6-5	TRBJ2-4	CASSYSRSGKNIQYF	TGTGCCAGCAGTTACTCTAGGTCAGGCAAAAACATTCAGTACTTC
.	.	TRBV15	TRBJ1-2	CATSRDRGGYDYGYTF	TGTGCCACCAGCAGAGATCGTGGGGGCTACGACTATGGCTACACCTTC
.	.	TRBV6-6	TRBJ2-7	CASSYMDRAEQYF	TGTGCCAGCAGTTACATGGACAGAGCAGAGCAGTACTTC
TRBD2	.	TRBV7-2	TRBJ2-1	CASSSYSGGNNEQFF	TGTGCCAGCAGCTCTTACTCGGGGGGAAACAATGAGCAGTTCTTC
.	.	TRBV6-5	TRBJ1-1	CASMSYTEAFF	TGTGCCAGCATGAGTTACACTGAAGCTTTCTTT
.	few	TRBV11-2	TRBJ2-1	CASSLGRATSSYNEQFF	TGTGCCAGCAGCTTAGGGAGGGCGACGAGCTCCTACAATGAGCAGTTCTTC
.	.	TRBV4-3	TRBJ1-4	CASSPTVTIEKLFF	TGCGCCAGCAGTCCGACAGTTACAATTGAAAAACTGTTTTTT
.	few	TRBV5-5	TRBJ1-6	CASSLSQGNSPLHF	TGTGCCAGCAGCTTGTCTCAGGGTAACTCACCCCTCCACTTT
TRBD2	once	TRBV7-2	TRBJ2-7	CASSMGLIYEQYF	TGTGCCAGCAGCATGGGACTAATCTACGAGCAGTACTTC
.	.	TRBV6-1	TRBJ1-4	CASSEALGNFGGEKLFF	TGTGCCAGCAGTGAAGCGCTGGGAAACTTCGGGGGTGAAAAACTGTTTTTT
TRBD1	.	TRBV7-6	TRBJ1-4	CASSPEGTVNEKLFF	TGTGCCAGCAGCCCAGAGGGGACAGTTAATGAAAAACTGTTTTTT
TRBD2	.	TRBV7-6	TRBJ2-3	CASSPWTSGGALDTQYF	TGTGCCAGCAGCCCCTGGACTAGCGGGGGGGCCTTAGATACGCAGTATTTT
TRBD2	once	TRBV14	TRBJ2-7	CASSPGLAGKYEQYF	TGTGCCAGCAGCCCGGGACTAGCGGGAAAATACGAGCAGTACTTC
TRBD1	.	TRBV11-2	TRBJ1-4	CASSTGGFNEKLFF	TGTGCCAGCAGCACAGGGGGCTTCAATGAAAAACTGTTTTTT
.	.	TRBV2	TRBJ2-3	CASSGWASDADTQYF	TGTGCCAGCAGTGGTTGGGCTAGCGATGCAGATACGCAGTATTTT
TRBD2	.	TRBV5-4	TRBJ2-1	CASSLRLAGVNEQFF	TGTGCCAGCAGCTTGAGGCTAGCGGGGGTAAATGAGCAGTTCTTC
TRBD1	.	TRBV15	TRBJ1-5	CATSRASTGGPYQPQHF	TGTGCCACCAGCAGAGCCAGCACAGGGGGCCCCTATCAGCCCCAGCATTTT
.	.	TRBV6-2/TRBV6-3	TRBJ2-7	CASSYPRTPTYEQYF	TGTGCCAGCAGTTACCCCAGGACTCCAACCTACGAGCAGTACTTC
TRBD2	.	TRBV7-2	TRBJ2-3	CASRRTSGTDTQYF	TGTGCCAGCAGGCGGACTAGCGGCACAGATACGCAGTATTTT
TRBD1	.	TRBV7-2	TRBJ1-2	CASSLSPGQGLGYTF	TGTGCCAGCAGCTTGTCCCCGGGACAGGGGCTTGGCTACACCTTC
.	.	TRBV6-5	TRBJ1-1	CASSRVANTEAFF	TGTGCCAGCTCCCGCGTCGCGAACACTGAAGCTTTCTTT
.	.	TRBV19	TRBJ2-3	CASSIDHSSTDTQYF	TGTGCCAGTAGTATAGATCACAGTAGCACAGATACGCAGTATTTT
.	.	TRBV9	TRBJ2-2	CASSVVPTVNTGELFF	TGTGCCAGCAGCGTAGTGCCGACAGTAAACACCGGGGAGCTGTTTTTT
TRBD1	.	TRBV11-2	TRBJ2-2	CASSPRTGAAGELFF	TGTGCCAGCAGCCCCAGGACAGGGGCGGCCGGGGAGCTGTTTTTT
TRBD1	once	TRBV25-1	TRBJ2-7	CASSDGQVGEQYF	TGTGCCAGCAGTGACGGACAGGTGGGAGAGCAGTACTTC
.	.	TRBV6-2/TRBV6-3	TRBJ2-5	CASSYGTQKETQYF	TGTGCCAGCAGTTACGGGACACAAAAAGAGACCCAGTACTTC
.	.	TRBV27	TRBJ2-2	CASSPDRMNTGELFF	TGTGCCAGCAGTCCGGACAGAATGAACACCGGGGAGCTGTTTTTT
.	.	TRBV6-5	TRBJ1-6	CATSESYNSPLHF	TGTGCCACGAGCGAATCCTATAATTCACCCCTCCACTTT
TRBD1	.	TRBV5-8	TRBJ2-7	CASRLTGVEQYF	TGTGCCAGCAGACTTACAGGGGTCGAGCAGTACTTC
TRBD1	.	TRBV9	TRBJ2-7	CASSVSTGGAYEQYF	TGTGCCAGCAGCGTATCCACAGGGGGAGCCTACGAGCAGTACTTC
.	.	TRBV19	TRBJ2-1	CASSIVGAYNEQFF	TGTGCCAGTAGTATAGTCGGGGCCTACAATGAGCAGTTCTTC
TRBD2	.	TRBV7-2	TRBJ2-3	CASSLEISGGTDTQYF	TGTGCCAGCAGCTTAGAAATTAGCGGGGGAACAGATACGCAGTATTTT
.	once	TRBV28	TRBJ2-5	CASSLAGKNQETQYF	TGTGCCAGCAGTTTAGCGGGGAAGAACCAAGAGACCCAGTACTTC
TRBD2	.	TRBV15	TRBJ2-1	CATSRESSGGQNNEQFF	TGTGCCACCAGCAGAGAATCTAGCGGGGGGCAGAACAATGAGCAGTTCTTC
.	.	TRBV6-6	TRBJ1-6	CASSYSGGDNSPLHF	TGTGCCAGCAGTTACTCGGGTGGAGATAATTCACCCCTCCACTTT